This entry is about one T cell receptor beta chain. Its target is not known. These data come from a study of T-cell reconstitution after alpha-beta-depleted transplantation in children. Notes on the study in general: Surviving recipient T cells and thymic progenitors underlay high day-60 TCRbeta diversity in some patients. A year post-transplant, T-cell counts and diversity derived mostly from newly produced T cells. Several hundred expanded graft clones reportedly gave rise to the alpha-beta T cells present about two months after transplant.

Unique molecular identifiers were built into the TCRbeta library. MiXCR was run by TCRdb on the PCR reads, yielding one entry per CDR3 protein. Among under 250,000 distinct CDR3 sequences listed, 17% were seen once. Germline assignment: CDR1 SGHTA and CDR2 FQGNSA. V shed 2 bases and J 3 bases; nucleotides not matched to a gene: 8. This CDR3 contains 17 residues. The V gene is TRBV7-2, the J gene TRBJ2-2, with TRBD1 matching 8 bases. The receptor was derived from a male patient aged 2-15 years who had a stem cell transplant for acute lymphoblastic leukemia, so the T cells may come from the graft donor. The sample was PBMCs, mostly from graft donor cells, taken 360 days after TCRalphabeta/CD19-depleted stem cell transplant. The CDR3 is CASSLTQGAWYTGELFF. The CDR3 DNA reads as TGTGCCAGCAGCTTAACGCAGGGGGCATGGTACACCGGGGAGCTGTTTTTT.